Presented here are 15 T cell receptor beta chains from one specimen sequenced in a study of glioma-infiltrating T cells after dendritic cell vaccination. Libraries were prepared by immunoSEQ multiplex PCR; TCRdb keeps only in-frame clonotypes and omits some of them. Of about 73,000 clones listed, more than 65% are singletons. This material consisted of blood, taken before dendritic cell vaccination. The receptors were sampled from a human donor with glioblastoma.

The CDR3 reads CASSVDRGYGYTF. Written as DNA, the CDR3 is TGTGCCAGCAGCGTCGACAGGGGGTATGGCTACACCTTC. The V gene is TRBV6-1, the J gene TRBJ1-2, with TRBD1 matching over 9 bases. Germline lookup yields CDR1 MNHNS and CDR2 SASEGT. This CDR3 has 13 residues. Trimming removed 6 bases from V and 5 bases from J; junction bases left unmatched: 4.

The V and J genes are TRBV2 and TRBJ1-1; D unresolved. Germline assignment: CDR1 SNHLY and CDR2 FYNNEI. V was clipped by 1 base and J by 5 bases, with 8 bases between them. This CDR3 is 13 amino acids long. Here the CDR3 reads CASSEEATTEAFF. The CDR3 DNA is TGTGCCAGCAGTGAAGAAGCAACGACTGAAGCTTTCTTT.

The chain is built from TRBV18 and TRBJ1-2; no clear D gene. Per the germline V gene, CDR1 is KGHSH and CDR2 is LQKENI. This CDR3 region has 13 residues. Deletions cut 8 bases from V and 4 bases from J, with 14 bases between. As DNA, the CDR3 is TGTGCCAGCCAAGAGGGCGGGAGCTATGGCTACACCTTC. Encoded protein: CASQEGGSYGYTF.

For this clone: Other DNA sequences within the sample encode an identical CDR3. This rearrangement joins TRBV7-2 to TRBJ2-7; possibly TRBD2 for D (5 bases). This CDR3 spans 14 amino acids. In germline, CDR1 is SGHTA, CDR2 FQGNSA. V dropped 1 base and J dropped 1 base, with 8 bases sitting between them. The CDR3 DNA sequence: TGTGCCAGCAGCTTAGGGCCGGGATCCTACGAGCAGTACTTC. As protein: CASSLGPGSYEQYF.

The gene calls are TRBV5-1 and TRBJ2-1; TRBD2 aligns across 10 bases. V lost 0 bases and J lost 6; bases outside the gene matches: 6. CDR1 is SGHRS, CDR2 YFSETQ, per germline. The CDR3 is 16 residues long. The CDR3, as DNA: TGCGCCAGCAGCTTGGATCCTAGCGGGAGAGTCAATGAGCAGTTCTTC. It yields the protein CASSLDPSGRVNEQFF.

This chain uses TRBV10-2 with TRBJ1-1; weak D call: TRBD1 (6 bases). Germline V CDR1 and CDR2: WSHSY, SAAADI. This CDR3 has 16 amino acids. Trimming shortened V by 8 bases and J by 10 bases, and 29 bases separated the two germline ends. CDR3 in amino acids: CASQSEGSVHGRGAFF. The CDR3 region has the DNA TGCGCCAGCCAGAGTGAGGGCTCTGTACACGGCAGGGGAGCTTTCTTT.

This clone was seen only once. The chain has TRBV15 and TRBJ1-1; 11 bases map to TRBD1. The CDR3 has 20 amino acids. Germline values: CDR1 LNHNV, CDR2 YYDKDF (reference sequence). The ends lost 1 base at V and 4 bases at J; junction bases unmatched: 17. The CDR3 nucleotides read TGTGCCACCAGCAGAGGTGCTCCGGACAGGGGGCTGCCGGTGGGCACTGAAGCTTTCTTT. Translation: CATSRGAPDRGLPVGTEAFF.

The chain combines TRBV10-2 with TRBJ2-5; D not certain. CDR3 length: 11 amino acids. Germline CDR1 and CDR2: WSHSY and SAAADI. The V end was cut by 6 bases, the J end by 5 bases, with 7 bases between. This CDR3 is CASSVGETQYF. The CDR3, as DNA: TGCGCCAGCAGCGTCGGGGAGACCCAGTACTTC.

This chain uses TRBV19 with TRBJ2-7; 10 bases agree with TRBD1. Per germline, CDR1 LNHDA and CDR2 SQIVND (reference sequence). The CDR3 spans 18 residues. With V trimmed by 5 bases and J by 1 base, 14 bases remained unmatched. The CDR3 loop reads CASSPLRDRGGPSYEQYF. In DNA, the CDR3 is TGTGCCAGTAGTCCCCTCAGGGACAGGGGAGGTCCTTCCTACGAGCAGTACTTC.

The rearrangement uses TRBV7-9 and TRBJ1-1; possible D gene TRBD1, 5 bases. The CDR3 consists of 13 residues. The germline V gene has CDR1 SEHNR and CDR2 FQNEAQ (reference sequence). Trimming removed 6 bases at V and 0 bases at J, with 8 bases between. The CDR3 DNA is TGTGCCAGCAGGGACACCTTGAACACTGAAGCTTTCTTT. Residues: CASRDTLNTEAFF. The whole variable domain, filled in from reference TRBV7-9 and TRBJ1-1, reads DTGVSQNPRHKITKRGQNVTFRCDPISEHNRLYWYRQTLGQGPEFLTYFQNEAQLEKSRLLSDRFSAERPKGSFSTLEIQRTEQGDSAMYLCASRDTLNTEAFFGQGTRLTVV.

The V call is TRBV18, the J call TRBJ1-2, with 11 bases matching TRBD1. The CDR3 is 15 amino acids. Looked up from germline, CDR1 is KGHSH and CDR2 is LQKENI. V was clipped by 5 bases and J by 8 bases; unmatched bases: 10. The CDR3 here is CASSGTGTGGVGYTF. CDR3 DNA sequence: TGTGCCAGCTCAGGTACCGGGACAGGGGGAGTCGGCTACACCTTC.

The chain carries TRBV19 and TRBJ2-3; TRBD1 might be the D (6 bases). V gave up 4 bases and J gave up 5 bases, with 13 bases separating them. The germline V gene encodes CDR1 LNHDA and CDR2 SQIVND (reference sequence). The length of the CDR3 is 14 residues. The CDR3 sequence: CASSTRTVQDTQYF. Written as DNA, the CDR3 is TGTGCCAGTAGTACCCGGACAGTACAAGATACGCAGTATTTT.

Only a few counts were recorded for this clone. This chain links TRBV5-1 with TRBJ2-3; no firm D call. V was pared by 1 base and J by 0 bases, with 9 bases between. The germline CDR1 and CDR2 sequences are SGHRS and YFSETQ. The CDR3 is 15 amino acids. The CDR3 protein is CASSLMGTSTDTQYF. CDR3 nucleotides: TGCGCCAGCAGCTTGATGGGCACTAGCACAGATACGCAGTATTTT.

The table lists this clone with a count of one. This chain uses TRBV5-1 with TRBJ1-2, with D unresolved. Germline CDR1 and CDR2: SGHRS and YFSETQ. The CDR3 is 14 amino acids. V was trimmed by 3 bases and J by 4 bases, leaving 13 bases between them. Written as DNA, the CDR3 is TGCGCCAGCAGCTGGAACAAGGAGATCTATGGCTACACCTTC. Amino acid sequence: CASSWNKEIYGYTF.

The chain links TRBV5-1 to TRBJ2-7, with D perhaps matching TRBD1 (5 bases). The CDR3 has 18 amino acids. Trimming pared 0 bases from V and 4 bases from J, leaving 23 bases between. In germline, CDR1 is SGHRS, CDR2 YFSETQ. In DNA, the CDR3 is TGCGCCAGCAGCTTGGGGCCCCCCCAGGGCGTTTCAGCGTACGAGCAGTACGTC. Translating gives CASSLGPPQGVSAYEQYV.